The source of this TCR beta chain is a study of radiotherapy plus CTLA-4 blockade in lung cancer. As for the study in general: Disease control was present in roughly 30% of patients, and objective responses in around 18%.

Overall study findings and caveats: Researchers report tumor-derived TCR clones expanding in blood after radiotherapy plus ipilimumab. Reports identified early blood T cell clone dynamics, with interferon-beta, as the best response predictor.

It was focal radiation plus CTLA-4 blockade with ipilimumab that patients with chemo-refractory metastatic non-small-cell lung cancer received. Details on this clone: What it recognizes is unknown.

CDR1 and CDR2 from the germline V gene are SGHRS and YFSETQ. The CDR3 totals 15 residues. The J segment lost 5 bases and the V segment lost 3 bases, leaving 3 bases of the junction unmatched. Data came from immunoSEQ multiplex PCR; TCRdb stores just in-frame clones and leaves some out. The profile shows around 110,000 clones, 81% of them singletons. The TCR comes from a human donor with non-small cell lung cancer that progressed on radiotherapy plus ipilimumab. Some clones in this sample may be carry-over from other donors' samples. V and J are TRBV5-1 and TRBJ2-1; 12 nucleotides align to TRBD2. Sequencing was performed on peripheral blood, taken from a patient treated with radiotherapy plus ipilimumab. The CDR3 bases are TGCGCCAGCAGCTCCCGACTAGCGGGGGACAATGAGCAGTTCTTC. Residues: CASSSRLAGDNEQFF.